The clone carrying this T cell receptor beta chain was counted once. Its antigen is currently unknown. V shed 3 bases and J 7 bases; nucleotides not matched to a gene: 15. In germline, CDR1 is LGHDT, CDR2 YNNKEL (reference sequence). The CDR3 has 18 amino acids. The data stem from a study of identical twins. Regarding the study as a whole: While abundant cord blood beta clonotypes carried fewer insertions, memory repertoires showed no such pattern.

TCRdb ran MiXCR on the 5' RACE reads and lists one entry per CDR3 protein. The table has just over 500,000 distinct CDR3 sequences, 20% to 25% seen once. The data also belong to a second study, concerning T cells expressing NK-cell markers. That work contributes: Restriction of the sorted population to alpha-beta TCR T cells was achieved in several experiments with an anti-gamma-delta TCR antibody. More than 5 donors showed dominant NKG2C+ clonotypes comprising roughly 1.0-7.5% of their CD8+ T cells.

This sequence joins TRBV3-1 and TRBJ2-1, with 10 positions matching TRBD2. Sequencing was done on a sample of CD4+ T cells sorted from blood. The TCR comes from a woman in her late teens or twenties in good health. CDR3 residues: CASSQTGDGLAGVNEQFF. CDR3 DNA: TGTGCCAGCAGCCAGACAGGGGACGGGCTAGCGGGGGTAAATGAGCAGTTCTTC.